These 18 T cell receptor beta chains were all obtained from the same sample, sequenced in a study of cytomegalovirus exposure and HLA in healthy donors. Use of 60 Vbeta and 13 Jbeta primers characterized the PCR. Sequencing was performed with immunoSEQ multiplex PCR; in TCRdb, only in-frame clones are kept and a portion is missing. Among roughly 140,000 clones listed, 60% to 80% were seen once. The source material was PBMCs. The receptors here all came from a male donor in good health and CMV-seronegative.

The V call is TRBV6-5, the J call TRBJ2-3, with TRBD2 matching 10 bases. Germline CDR1 and CDR2: MNHEY and SVGAGI. The junction had 6 bases not matched to a gene; V was cut back by 0 bases and J by 6 bases. The CDR3 has 16 amino acids. In DNA form, the CDR3 reads TGTGCCAGCAGTTACTCGTCTAGCGGGAGTACCGATACGCAGTATTTT. It specifies CASSYSSSGSTDTQYF.

As for this clone: One junction end does not reproduce the germline sequence, and a read error may be involved. The chain has TRBV5-1 and TRBJ1-5; D gene uncertain. CDR3 length: 16 amino acids. Germline CDR1 SGHRS, CDR2 YFSETQ. This chain's CDR3 is CAGSLDGGYSNQPQHF. CDR3 coding DNA: TGCGCCGGCAGCTTGGATGGAGGATATAGCAATCAGCCCCAGCATTTT.

The rearrangement links TRBV27 to TRBJ2-2; 14 positions match TRBD2. Trimming removed 1 base from V and 5 bases from J; junction bases left unmatched: 12. The CDR3 is made up of 20 amino acids. CDR1 MNHEY and CDR2 SMNVEV come from the germline V gene (reference sequence). Here the CDR3 reads CASSLLGIGTSGRGTGELFF. CDR3 nucleotide sequence: TGTGCCAGCAGTTTATTGGGTATTGGGACTAGCGGGAGAGGGACCGGGGAGCTGTTTTTT.

This clone was found a few times. V and J are TRBV6-5 and TRBJ1-6, with D possibly TRBD1 on 5 matching bases. There are 13 residues in the CDR3. V lost 5 bases and J 7 bases, leaving 9 bases between the germline ends. Germline V gives CDR1 MNHEY, CDR2 SVGAGI. The chain's CDR3 is CASSARQNSPLHF. The CDR3 DNA reads TGTGCCAGCAGTGCCAGACAGAATTCACCCCTCCACTTT.

Worth noting for this clone: Other nucleotide sequences in the sample specify the same CDR3. The chain couples TRBV30 to TRBJ1-1, with D possibly TRBD1 on 5 matching bases. V was shortened by 3 bases and J by 1 base, with 9 bases between the two germline ends. CDR3 length equals 13 residues. Germline V lookup: CDR1 GTSNPN, CDR2 SVGIG (reference sequence). The CDR3 DNA reads as TGTGCCTGGAGCCAGGGAGGGAACACTGAAGCTTTCTTT. It codes for CAWSQGGNTEAFF.

V usage is TRBV6-4 and J usage is TRBJ2-2; TRBD2 agrees at 7 bases. CDR1 and CDR2 (germline): MRHNA, SNTAGT. The V segment lost 6 bases and the J segment 7 bases; nucleotides outside the gene matches: 8. CDR3 size: 14 residues. The chain's CDR3 is CASRQTSFNGELFF. The CDR3 DNA reads as TGTGCCAGCAGACAGACTAGCTTTAACGGGGAGCTGTTTTTT.

The chain employs TRBV7-2 and TRBJ2-1, with 9 bases lining up with TRBD2. Per germline, CDR1 SGHTA and CDR2 FQGNSA. This CDR3 is built from 15 residues. The trim removed 5 bases at V and 1 base at J, leaving 3 bases unmatched. The CDR3 DNA reads as TGTGCCAGCAGCGCGACTAGCGGATCCTACAATGAGCAGTTCTTC. It translates to CASSATSGSYNEQFF.

This chain links TRBV30 with TRBJ1-2, with 7 bases matching TRBD1. There are 13 residues in the CDR3. Germline V gene lookup returns CDR1 GTSNPN and CDR2 SVGIG (reference sequence). Germline trimming cut 4 bases from V and 5 bases from J; bases unmatched to any gene: 7. The CDR3 protein is CAWNLDRRYGYTF. The CDR3 DNA reads TGTGCCTGGAATCTGGACAGGAGATATGGCTACACCTTC. The variable domain in full, with the rest retrieved from reference TRBV30 and TRBJ1-2, is SQTIHQWPATLVQPVGSPLSLECTVEGTSNPNLYWYRQAAGRGLQLLFYSVGIGQISSEVPQNLSASRPQDRQFILSSKKLLLSDSGFYLCAWNLDRRYGYTFGSGTRLTVV.

The chain combines TRBV6-4 with TRBJ2-3; D not resolved. The germline gives CDR1 MRHNA, CDR2 SNTAGT. The CDR3 length is 13 residues. The ends were cut back, 3 bases at V and 3 bases at J, with 7 bases in the middle. The CDR3 DNA is TGTGCCAGCAGTGAGGCGGAGACAGATACGCAGTATTTT. As protein: CASSEAETDTQYF.

The chain combines TRBV13 with TRBJ1-3, with 7 bases lining up with TRBD1. This CDR3 contains 17 residues. Germline CDR1 is PRHDT and CDR2 is FYEKMQ (reference sequence). V dropped 1 base and J dropped 4; count of bases not matched to a gene: 10. DNA of the CDR3: TGTGCCAGCAGCTTAGATGGACAGGCTCGTAGGGGAAACACCATATATTTT. Protein: CASSLDGQARRGNTIYF. Variable domain in full (rest from reference TRBV13 and TRBJ1-3): AAGVIQSPRHLIKEKRETATLKCYPIPRHDTVYWYQQGPGQDPQFLISFYEKMQSDKGSIPDRFSAQQFSDYHSELNMSSLELGDSALYFCASSLDGQARRGNTIYFGEGSWLTVV.

The CDR3 region has the DNA TGTGCCAGCAGCTTAGGGACAGCCCGAGGCGAAAAACTGTTTTTT. Amino acids: CASSLGTARGEKLFF. The rearrangement links TRBV7-2 to TRBJ1-4, with a weak D call TRBD1 (6 bases). From germline, CDR1 is SGHTA and CDR2 FQGNSA. With 1 base removed from V and 8 bases from J, the gap between germline ends came to 14 bases. The CDR3 is 15 amino acids.

This clone is a singleton in its sample. V is TRBV28 and J is TRBJ2-5, with 10 bases fitting TRBD2. Near its end, the DNA agrees better with TRBJ2-7, so the J call may be wrong. Germline-derived CDR1 and CDR2 are MDHEN and SYDVKM. The CDR3 is made up of 15 amino acids. This chain's CDR3 is CASSPPSGSGYEQYF. The DNA of the CDR3 is TGTGCCAGCAGTCCCCCTAGCGGGAGCGGCTACGAGCAGTACTTC.

The V call is TRBV6-5, the J call TRBJ2-2; 10 nucleotides align to TRBD1. V trimming: 5 bases; J trimming: 5 bases; junction bases outside the gene matches: 2. The CDR3 spans 14 residues. CDR1 and CDR2 from the germline V gene are MNHEY and SVGAGI. CDR3 protein: CASSRGQGTGELFF. CDR3 sequence (DNA): TGTGCCAGCAGTCGGGGACAGGGGACCGGGGAGCTGTTTTTT.

This sequence joins TRBV7-3 and TRBJ1-1, with D possibly being TRBD1 (6 bases). With 0 bases removed from V and 1 base from J, the gap between germline ends came to 9 bases. CDR1 and CDR2 from the germline V gene are SGHTA and FQGTGA. The CDR3 runs to 15 residues. The CDR3 here is CASSLTGTTNTEAFF. The CDR3 DNA is TGTGCCAGCAGCTTAACGGGGACAACGAACACTGAAGCTTTCTTT.

This clone showed up just once. This chain links TRBV5-6 with TRBJ1-1, with D uncertain. V was shortened by 4 bases and J by 5 bases, with 18 bases between the two germline ends. The germline CDR1 and CDR2 sequences are SGHDT and YYEEEE. This CDR3 has 15 amino acids. The CDR3 nucleotides are TGTGCCAGCAGCCTCCTAAGGGAGGTACGGACTGAAGCTTTCTTT. This gives the protein CASSLLREVRTEAFF.

J is TRBJ2-2 and V is TRBV7-3; 9 bases fit TRBD2. V shed 5 bases and J 2 bases; nucleotides not matched to a gene: 6. The germline CDR1 and CDR2 sequences are SGHTA and FQGTGA. The CDR3 contains 16 residues. The CDR3, as DNA: TGTGCCAGCAGCCGCGGGCGGGGGGGAAACACCGGGGAGCTGTTTTTT. The encoded protein is CASSRGRGGNTGELFF.

This sequence joins TRBV5-4 and TRBJ2-7, with 9 positions matching TRBD1. The trim removed 4 bases at V and 5 bases at J, leaving 10 bases unmatched. Germline V gene sequence: CDR1 SGHNT, CDR2 YYREEE (reference sequence). The CDR3 loop spans 15 amino acids. As DNA, the CDR3 is TGTGCCAGCAGCAGCCGGGACAGGGTTATCGACGAGCAGTACTTC. Translating gives CASSSRDRVIDEQYF.

This clone was picked up one time. This chain uses TRBV12-5 with TRBJ2-5; TRBD1 is a possible D gene (6 bases). The DNA matches TRBJ2-7 better at its end, which makes the J call doubtful. Germline V gene lookup returns CDR1 LGHNT and CDR2 FRNRAP. The CDR3 sequence is 12 residues long. The CDR3 coding sequence is TGTGCTAGTGGACAGGGAGCCTACGAGCAGTACTTC. Its protein product is CASGQGAYEQYF.